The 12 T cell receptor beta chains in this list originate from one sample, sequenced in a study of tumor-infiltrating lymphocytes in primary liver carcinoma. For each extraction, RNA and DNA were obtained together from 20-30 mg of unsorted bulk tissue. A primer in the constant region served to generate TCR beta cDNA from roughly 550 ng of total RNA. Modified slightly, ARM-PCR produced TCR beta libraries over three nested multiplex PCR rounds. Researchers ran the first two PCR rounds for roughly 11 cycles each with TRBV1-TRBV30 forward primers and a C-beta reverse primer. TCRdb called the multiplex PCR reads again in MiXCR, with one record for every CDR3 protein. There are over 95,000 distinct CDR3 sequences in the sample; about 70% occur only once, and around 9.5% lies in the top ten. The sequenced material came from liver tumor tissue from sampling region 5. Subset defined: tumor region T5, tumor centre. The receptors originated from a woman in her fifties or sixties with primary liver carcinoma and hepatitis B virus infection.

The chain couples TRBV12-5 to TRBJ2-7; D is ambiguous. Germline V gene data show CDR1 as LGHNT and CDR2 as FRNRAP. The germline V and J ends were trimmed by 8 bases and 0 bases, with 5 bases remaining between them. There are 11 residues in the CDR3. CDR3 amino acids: CASSPSYEQYF. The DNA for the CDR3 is TGTGCTAGTAGCCCCTCCTACGAGCAGTACTTC.

The CDR3 nucleotides are TGCAGTGCTAGAGACGTATTCAGCTCCTACAATGAGCAGTTCTTC. Translation gives CSARDVFSSYNEQFF. The chain links TRBV20-1 to TRBJ2-1; D call uncertain. Trimming pared 0 bases from V and 0 bases from J, leaving 9 bases between. Germline values: CDR1 DFQATT, CDR2 SNEGSKA (reference sequence). This CDR3 comprises 15 residues.

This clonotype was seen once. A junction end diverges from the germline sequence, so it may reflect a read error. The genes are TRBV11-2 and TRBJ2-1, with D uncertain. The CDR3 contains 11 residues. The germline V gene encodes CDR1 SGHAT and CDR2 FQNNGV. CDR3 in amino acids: CASTLQNEQFF. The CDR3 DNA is TGTGCAAGCACCTTACAGAATGAGCAGTTCTTC.

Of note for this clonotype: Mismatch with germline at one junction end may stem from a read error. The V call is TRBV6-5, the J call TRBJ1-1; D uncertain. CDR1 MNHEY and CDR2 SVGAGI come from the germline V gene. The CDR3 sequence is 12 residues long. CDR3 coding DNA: TGTGCCAGCACCGGGGTAGGTACTGAAGCTTCCTTT. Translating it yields CASTGVGTEASF.

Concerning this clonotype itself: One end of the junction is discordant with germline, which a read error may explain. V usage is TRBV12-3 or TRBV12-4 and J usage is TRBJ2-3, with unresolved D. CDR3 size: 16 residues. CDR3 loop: CASSFGAEMGTDAQYF. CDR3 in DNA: TGTGCCAGCAGTTTCGGCGCGGAAATGGGCACAGATGCGCAGTATTTT.

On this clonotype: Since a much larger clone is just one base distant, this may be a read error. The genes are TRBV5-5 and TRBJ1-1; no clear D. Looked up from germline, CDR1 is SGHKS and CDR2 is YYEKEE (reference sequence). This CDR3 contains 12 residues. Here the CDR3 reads CASSLTNTEAIF. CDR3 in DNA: TGTGCCAGCAGCTTGACAAACACTGAAGCTATCTTT.

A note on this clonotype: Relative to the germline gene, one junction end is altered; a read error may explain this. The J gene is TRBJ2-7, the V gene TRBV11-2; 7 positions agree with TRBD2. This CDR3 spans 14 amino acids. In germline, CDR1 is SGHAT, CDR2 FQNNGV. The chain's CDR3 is CARSPTSASYERYF. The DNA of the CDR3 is TGTGCCAGGAGCCCCACTAGCGCCTCCTACGAGCGGTATTTC.

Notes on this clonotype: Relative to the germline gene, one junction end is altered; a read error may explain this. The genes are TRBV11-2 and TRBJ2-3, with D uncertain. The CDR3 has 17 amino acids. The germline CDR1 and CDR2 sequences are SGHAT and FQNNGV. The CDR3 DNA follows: TGTGCCAACAGCTTTTTTTCAGAGGTAACGGGCACAGATACGCAGTATTTT. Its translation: CANSFFSEVTGTDTQYF.

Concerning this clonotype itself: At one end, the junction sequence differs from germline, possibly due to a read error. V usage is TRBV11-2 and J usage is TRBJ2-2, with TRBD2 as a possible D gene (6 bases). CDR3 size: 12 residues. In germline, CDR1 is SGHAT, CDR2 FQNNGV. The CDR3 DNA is TGTGCCAACAGCTTAATGGGCGGGGAGATGTTTTTT. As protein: CANSLMGGEMFF.

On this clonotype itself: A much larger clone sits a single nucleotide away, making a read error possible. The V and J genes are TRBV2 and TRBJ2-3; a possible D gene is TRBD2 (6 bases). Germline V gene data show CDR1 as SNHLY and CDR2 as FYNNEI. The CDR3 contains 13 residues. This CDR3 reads CACSRGRTDTQYF. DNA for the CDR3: TGTGCCTGCAGCCGGGGGAGGACAGATACGCAGTATTTT.

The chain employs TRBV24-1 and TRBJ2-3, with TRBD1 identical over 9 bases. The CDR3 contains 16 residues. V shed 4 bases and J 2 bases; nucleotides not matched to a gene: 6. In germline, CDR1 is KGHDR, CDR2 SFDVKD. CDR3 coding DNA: TGTGCCACCAGTGACCGTCGGGACAGGGACACAGATACGCAGTATTTT. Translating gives CATSDRRDRDTDTQYF.

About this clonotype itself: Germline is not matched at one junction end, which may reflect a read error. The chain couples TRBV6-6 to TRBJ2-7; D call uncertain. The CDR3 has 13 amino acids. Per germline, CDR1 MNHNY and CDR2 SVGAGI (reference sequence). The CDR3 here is CASSYSKTYEHYF. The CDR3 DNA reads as TGTGCCAGCAGTTACTCTAAGACATACGAGCATTACTTC.